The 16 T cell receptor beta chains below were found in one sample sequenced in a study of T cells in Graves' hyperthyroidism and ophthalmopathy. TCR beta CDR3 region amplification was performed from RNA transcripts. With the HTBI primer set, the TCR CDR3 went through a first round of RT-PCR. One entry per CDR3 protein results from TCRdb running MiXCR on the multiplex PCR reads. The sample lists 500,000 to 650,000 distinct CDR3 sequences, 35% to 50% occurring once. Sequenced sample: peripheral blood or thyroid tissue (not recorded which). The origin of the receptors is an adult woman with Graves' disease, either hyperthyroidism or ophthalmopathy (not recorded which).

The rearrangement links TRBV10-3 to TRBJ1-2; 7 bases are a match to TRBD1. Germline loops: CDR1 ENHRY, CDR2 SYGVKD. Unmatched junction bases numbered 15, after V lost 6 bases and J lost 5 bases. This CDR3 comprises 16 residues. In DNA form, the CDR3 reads TGTGCCATCAGACCCCCAAGTGGGACAGAACGATATGGCTACACCTTC. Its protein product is CAIRPPSGTERYGYTF.

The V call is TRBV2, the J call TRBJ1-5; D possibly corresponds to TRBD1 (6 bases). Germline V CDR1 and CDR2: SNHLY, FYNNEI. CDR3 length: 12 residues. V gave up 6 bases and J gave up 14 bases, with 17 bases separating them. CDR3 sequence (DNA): TGTGCCAGCAGGGCCACAGGGATCTACGAGCATTTT. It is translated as CASRATGIYEHF.

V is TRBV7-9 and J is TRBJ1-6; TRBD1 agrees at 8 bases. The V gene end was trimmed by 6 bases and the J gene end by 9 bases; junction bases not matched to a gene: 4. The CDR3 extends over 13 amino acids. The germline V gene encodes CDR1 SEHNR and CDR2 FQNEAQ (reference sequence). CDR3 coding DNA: TGTGCCAGCAGGGCCGGGACAGGTTCACCCCTCCACTTT. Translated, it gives CASRAGTGSPLHF.

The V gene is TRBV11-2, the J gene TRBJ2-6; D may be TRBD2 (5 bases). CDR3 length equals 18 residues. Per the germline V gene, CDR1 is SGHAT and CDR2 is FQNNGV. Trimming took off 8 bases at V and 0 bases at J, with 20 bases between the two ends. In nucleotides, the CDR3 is TGTGCCAGCTCACCGGGCCTAGCCTTGAGCTCTGGGGCCAACGTCCTGACTTTC. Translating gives CASSPGLALSSGANVLTF. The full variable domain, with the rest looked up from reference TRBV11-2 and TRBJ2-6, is EAGVAQSPRYKIIEKRQSVAFWCNPISGHATLYWYQQILGQGPKLLIQFQNNGVVDDSQLPKDRFSAERLKGVDSTLKIQPAKLEDSAVYLCASSPGLALSSGANVLTFGAGSRLTVL.

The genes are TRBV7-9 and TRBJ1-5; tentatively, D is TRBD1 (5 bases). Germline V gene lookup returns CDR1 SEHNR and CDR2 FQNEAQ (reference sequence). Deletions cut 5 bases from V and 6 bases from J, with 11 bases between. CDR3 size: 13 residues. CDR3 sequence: CASSAGYAQPQHF. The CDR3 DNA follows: TGTGCCAGCAGCGCAGGGTACGCTCAGCCCCAGCATTTT.

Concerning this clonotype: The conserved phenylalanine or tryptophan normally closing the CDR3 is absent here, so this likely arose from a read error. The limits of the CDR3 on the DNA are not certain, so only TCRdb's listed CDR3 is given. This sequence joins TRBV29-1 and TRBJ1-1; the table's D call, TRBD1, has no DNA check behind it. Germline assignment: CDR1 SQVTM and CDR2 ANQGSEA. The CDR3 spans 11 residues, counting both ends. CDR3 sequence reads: CSVEPGQEANY.

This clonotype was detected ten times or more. This CDR3 is CASSWDRGNQPQHF. DNA of the CDR3: TGTGCCAGCAGCTGGGACAGGGGCAATCAGCCCCAGCATTTT. The V call is TRBV7-2, the J call TRBJ1-5; 9 nucleotides agree with TRBD1. Germline trimming cut 4 bases from V and 2 bases from J; bases unmatched to any gene: 0. The germline CDR1 and CDR2 sequences are SGHTA and FQGNSA. The CDR3 runs 14 residues.

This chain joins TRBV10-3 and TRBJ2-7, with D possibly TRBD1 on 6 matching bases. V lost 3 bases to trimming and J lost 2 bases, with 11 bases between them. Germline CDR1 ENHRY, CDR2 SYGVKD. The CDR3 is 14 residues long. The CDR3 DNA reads TGTGCCATCAGTGATCAGGGGTCAACCTACGAGCAGTACTTC. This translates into CAISDQGSTYEQYF.

CDR3 nucleotide sequence: TGTGCCACCAGCAGAGATGCGACAGGGTTTCATGGCTACACCTTC. Encoded protein: CATSRDATGFHGYTF. The chain joins TRBV15 to TRBJ1-2, with 7 positions matching TRBD1. Trimming removed 0 bases from V and 6 bases from J; junction bases left unmatched: 7. This CDR3 comprises 15 residues. Per germline, CDR1 LNHNV and CDR2 YYDKDF (reference sequence).

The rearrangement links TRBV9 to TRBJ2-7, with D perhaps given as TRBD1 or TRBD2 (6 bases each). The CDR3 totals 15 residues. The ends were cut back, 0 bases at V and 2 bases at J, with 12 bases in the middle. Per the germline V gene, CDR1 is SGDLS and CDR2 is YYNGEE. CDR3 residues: CASSVDGGPTYEQYF. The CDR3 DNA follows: TGTGCCAGCAGCGTAGATGGGGGGCCAACCTACGAGCAGTACTTC.

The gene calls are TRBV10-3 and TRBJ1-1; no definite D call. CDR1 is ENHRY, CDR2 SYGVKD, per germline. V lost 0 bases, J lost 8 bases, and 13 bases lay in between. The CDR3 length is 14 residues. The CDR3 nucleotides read TGTGCCATCAGTGAGTCGATTGGGGAGGAGGAAGCTTTCTTT. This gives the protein CAISESIGEEEAFF.

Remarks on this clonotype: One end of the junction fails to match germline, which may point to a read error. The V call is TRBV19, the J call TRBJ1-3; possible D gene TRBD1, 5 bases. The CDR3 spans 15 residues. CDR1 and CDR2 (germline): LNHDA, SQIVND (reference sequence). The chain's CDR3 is CASSQDLGVGNTVYF. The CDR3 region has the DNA TGTGCCAGCAGCCAAGATTTAGGGGTTGGAAACACCGTATATTTT.

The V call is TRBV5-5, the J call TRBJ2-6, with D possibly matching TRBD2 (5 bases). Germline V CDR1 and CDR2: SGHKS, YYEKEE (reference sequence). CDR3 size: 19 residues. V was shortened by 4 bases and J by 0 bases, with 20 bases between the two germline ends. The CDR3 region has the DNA TGTGCCAGCAGCGAGGACGCGAGGGCCCTAAGCTCTGGGGCCAACGTCCTGACTTTC. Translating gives CASSEDARALSSGANVLTF.

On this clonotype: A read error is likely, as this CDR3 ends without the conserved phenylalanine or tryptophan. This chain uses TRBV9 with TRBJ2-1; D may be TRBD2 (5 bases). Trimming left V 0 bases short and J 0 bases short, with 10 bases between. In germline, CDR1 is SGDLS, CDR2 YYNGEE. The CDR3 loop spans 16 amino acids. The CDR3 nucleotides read TGTGCCAGCAGCGTAGCTACTAGGAGCTCCTACAATGAGCAGTTCAGA. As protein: CASSVATRSSYNEQFR.

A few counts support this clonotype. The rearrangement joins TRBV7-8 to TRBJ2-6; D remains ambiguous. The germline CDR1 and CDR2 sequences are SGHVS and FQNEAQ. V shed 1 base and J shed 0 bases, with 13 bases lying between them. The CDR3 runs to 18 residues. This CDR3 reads CASSLVGLDLSGANVLTF. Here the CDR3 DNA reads TGTGCCAGCAGCTTAGTTGGTTTAGACCTCTCTGGGGCCAACGTCCTGACTTTC.

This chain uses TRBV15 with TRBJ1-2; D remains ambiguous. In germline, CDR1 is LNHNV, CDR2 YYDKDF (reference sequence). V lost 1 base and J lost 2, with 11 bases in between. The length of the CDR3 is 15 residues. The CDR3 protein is CATSRGSQQNYGYTF. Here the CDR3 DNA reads TGTGCCACCAGCAGAGGCAGTCAGCAAAACTATGGCTACACCTTC.